The sequence of this T cell receptor beta chain was determined in a study of control samples from healthy donors and cancer patients. Germline V lookup: CDR1 MNHEY, CDR2 SVGAGI. V was pared by 8 bases and J by 3 bases, with 11 bases between. The CDR3 has 12 residues. Clones were sequenced by immunoSEQ multiplex PCR, and TCRdb holds only the in-frame ones, with some missing. Here the sample spans roughly 120,000 clones, approximately 94% being singletons. The TCR was taken from a middle-aged man with head and neck cancer. Sequencing used PBMCs. This chain connects TRBV6-5 to TRBJ2-7; no definite D call. CDR3 loop: CASLSGHYEQYF. CDR3 DNA sequence: TGTGCCAGCTTGTCCGGGCACTACGAGCAGTACTTC.